The 30 T cell receptor beta chains listed next were all sequenced from one sample in a study of early T cells in non-severe SARS-CoV-2 infection. Via MiXCR, TCRdb re-called the 5' RACE reads, giving one row per CDR3 protein. This sample has more than 35,000 distinct CDR3 sequences, with 4.5% to 7.5% found just once. The sequencing input was whole blood. The receptors originated from an adult who was a healthcare worker with PCR-confirmed SARS-CoV-2 infection or an uninfected control (not recorded which).

The chain carries TRBV18 and TRBJ1-1; possibly TRBD1 for D (5 bases). CDR3 size: 14 residues. The germline gives CDR1 KGHSH, CDR2 LQKENI. The V end was cut by 3 bases, the J end by 4 bases, with 12 bases between. The CDR3 bases are TGTGCCAGCTCACCTCCCAGGGAGAGCACTGAAGCTTTCTTT. Translated: CASSPPRESTEAFF.

This clonotype occurred a few times. This chain connects TRBV6-1 to TRBJ2-5; 9 bases are shared with TRBD2. J gave up 5 bases and V 0 bases, and 7 bases lay outside the gene matches. The CDR3 sequence is 16 residues long. From germline, CDR1 is MNHNS and CDR2 SASEGT. DNA for the CDR3: TGTGCCAGCAGTGAAGCGCTTAGCGGGAGAGAGGAGACCCAGTACTTC. This sequence encodes CASSEALSGREETQYF.

This clonotype was seen a handful of times. The gene calls are TRBV3-1 and TRBJ1-1, with D unclear. The germline V gene has CDR1 LGHDT and CDR2 YNNKEL (reference sequence). The CDR3 runs 12 residues. V gave up 0 bases and J gave up 5 bases, with 4 bases separating them. The CDR3 spells CASSQEGTEAFF. Here the CDR3 DNA reads TGTGCCAGCAGCCAAGAAGGGACTGAAGCTTTCTTT.

This clonotype was counted ten times or more. The chain couples TRBV20-1 to TRBJ2-7, with D tentatively TRBD2 (5 bases). V dropped 3 bases and J dropped 0 bases, with 18 bases sitting between them. The CDR3 contains 16 residues. Germline V gene sequence: CDR1 DFQATT, CDR2 SNEGSKA (reference sequence). DNA of the CDR3: TGCAGTGCTAGCGATCTAAGCGGTTGGAGCTCCTACGAGCAGTACTTC. Translated: CSASDLSGWSSYEQYF.

This clonotype occurred a few times. The chain uses TRBV28 and TRBJ2-1, with TRBD2 matching 9 bases. The germline gives CDR1 MDHEN, CDR2 SYDVKM. V gave up 5 bases and J gave up 4 bases; unmatched junction bases: 9. This CDR3 is built from 16 residues. CDR3 sequence: CASSGAGGGSYNEQFF. CDR3 nucleotides: TGTGCCAGCAGTGGAGCGGGAGGAGGGTCTTACAATGAGCAGTTCTTC.

This clonotype was detected a few times. This rearrangement joins TRBV6-6 to TRBJ2-1; TRBD2 aligns across 7 bases. After removal of 4 bases from V and 9 bases from J, the junction contained 0 bases not matched to a gene. Germline V gives CDR1 MNHNY, CDR2 SVGAGI (reference sequence). The CDR3 runs to 11 residues. The CDR3 loop is CASSWGGEQFF. The CDR3, as DNA: TGTGCCAGCAGTTGGGGGGGTGAGCAGTTCTTC.

This clonotype was observed at least ten times. The chain combines TRBV29-1 with TRBJ2-1, with D perhaps matching TRBD2 (6 bases). CDR1 and CDR2 (germline): SQVTM, ANQGSEA. The CDR3 extends over 12 amino acids. The V and J ends lost 3 bases and 10 bases respectively, with 13 bases between them. CDR3 bases: TGCAGCGTTGACAGGGAGGCCCAGGAGCAGTTCTTC. Translation gives CSVDREAQEQFF.

This clonotype was observed many times. The chain links TRBV5-1 to TRBJ2-4; possibly TRBD1 for D (5 bases). V lost 4 bases and J 6 bases, leaving 14 bases between the germline ends. Germline V gives CDR1 SGHRS, CDR2 YFSETQ. The CDR3 is 14 residues long. In nucleotides, the CDR3 is TGCGCCAGCAGCCCGGACACCGGTCCAAACATTCAGTACTTC. Amino acid sequence: CASSPDTGPNIQYF.

This clonotype has a count of ten or more. The genes are TRBV20-1 and TRBJ2-1; D not resolved. Deletions cut 7 bases from V and 1 base from J, with 17 bases between. The CDR3 has 15 residues. Germline assignment: CDR1 DFQATT and CDR2 SNEGSKA (reference sequence). CDR3 region: CSGERQFSSYNEQFF. The CDR3 DNA sequence: TGCAGTGGCGAGCGCCAATTCTCATCCTACAATGAGCAGTTCTTC.

The chain employs TRBV28 and TRBJ1-1; D not resolved. V shed 7 bases and J shed 5 bases, with 20 bases lying between them. Germline V lookup: CDR1 MDHEN, CDR2 SYDVKM. This CDR3 is built from 15 residues. The CDR3 DNA follows: TGTGCCAGCAACCTCCCCCCGGCTTCGGGAACTGAAGCTTTCTTT. As protein: CASNLPPASGTEAFF.

This clonotype was picked up many times. This sequence joins TRBV20-1 and TRBJ1-5, with 7 bases lining up with TRBD1. Per germline, CDR1 DFQATT and CDR2 SNEGSKA (reference sequence). The CDR3 is 14 amino acids. V lost 7 bases, J lost 3 bases, and 9 bases stayed unmatched. The DNA for the CDR3 is TGCAGTGTTACTCGGGACAGCTCCAATCAGCCCCAGCATTTT. This translates into CSVTRDSSNQPQHF.

There are many counts of this clonotype. The genes are TRBV7-6 and TRBJ2-7; tentatively, D is TRBD1 (5 bases). CDR1 is SGHVS, CDR2 FNYEAQ, per germline. Trimming removed 1 base from V and 0 bases from J, with 13 bases in between. There are 16 residues in the CDR3. The CDR3 sequence is CASSLVPTTDSYEQYF. In DNA form, the CDR3 reads TGTGCCAGCAGCTTAGTCCCAACGACAGACTCCTACGAGCAGTACTTC.

This clonotype was recorded at least ten times. The chain has TRBV28 and TRBJ1-1; 9 bases match TRBD1. Unmatched junction bases numbered 8, after V lost 7 bases and J lost 5 bases. CDR1 MDHEN and CDR2 SYDVKM come from the germline V gene. The CDR3 loop spans 14 amino acids. The CDR3 sequence is CASTAGTGWTEAFF. CDR3 DNA: TGTGCCAGCACAGCCGGGACAGGGTGGACTGAAGCTTTCTTT. The entire variable domain, with the rest obtained from reference TRBV28 and TRBJ1-1, is as follows: DVKVTQSSRYLVKRTGEKVFLECVQDMDHENMFWYRQDPGLGLRLIYFSYDVKMKEKGDIPEGYSVSREKKERFSLILESASTNQTSMYLCASTAGTGWTEAFFGQGTRLTVV.

This clonotype was detected ten times or more. The chain joins TRBV28 to TRBJ1-1; D is undetermined. This CDR3 spans 14 amino acids. The ends were cut back, 6 bases at V and 0 bases at J, with 11 bases in the middle. Germline values: CDR1 MDHEN, CDR2 SYDVKM. The CDR3 DNA sequence: TGTGCCAGCAGGACGCTGGGGTTGAACACTGAAGCTTTCTTT. Translating gives CASRTLGLNTEAFF.

This clonotype turned up a few times. The rearrangement uses TRBV5-4 and TRBJ1-1, with TRBD1 identical over 7 bases. The ends lost 0 bases at V and 6 bases at J; junction bases unmatched: 8. The CDR3 runs 15 residues. From germline, CDR1 is SGHNT and CDR2 YYREEE (reference sequence). The CDR3 loop is CASSLGTGGRAEAFF. The CDR3 DNA reads TGTGCCAGCAGCTTGGGGACAGGCGGACGGGCTGAAGCTTTCTTT.

The table lists this clonotype with many counts. CDR3 protein: CASSGDSLGTEQYF. DNA for the CDR3: TGTGCCAGCAGTGGGGACAGTTTGGGCACCGAGCAGTACTTC. The chain links TRBV6-1 to TRBJ2-7, with 7 bases fitting TRBD1. The trim removed 4 bases at V and 6 bases at J, leaving 9 bases unmatched. The CDR3 sequence is 14 residues long. Looked up from germline, CDR1 is MNHNS and CDR2 is SASEGT.

This clonotype showed up just a few times. The chain carries TRBV4-1 and TRBJ1-5; 7 positions agree with TRBD1. Germline assignment: CDR1 MGHRA and CDR2 YSYEKL. The CDR3 is 18 residues long. Trimming cost V 0 bases and J 3 bases; bases outside gene matches: 11. CDR3 in DNA: TGCGCCAGCAGCCAAGAATTTCCGTCAGGGGGGCCCAATCAGCCCCAGCATTTT. This codes for CASSQEFPSGGPNQPQHF.

This clonotype has a count of ten or more. The rearrangement uses TRBV2 and TRBJ2-7; perhaps TRBD2 as D (5 bases). Trimming stripped 2 bases from V and 4 bases from J, with 15 bases between. The V gene's germline CDR1 is SNHLY and CDR2 FYNNEI. The CDR3 consists of 15 residues. CDR3 sequence (DNA): TGTGCCAGCAGTGAATGGAGGAGCACCGAATACGAGCAGTACTTC. This translates into CASSEWRSTEYEQYF. Together with reference TRBV2 and TRBJ2-7, the CDR3 gives the full variable domain: EPEVTQTPSHQVTQMGQEVILRCVPISNHLYFYWYRQILGQKVEFLVSFYNNEISEKSEIFDDQFSVERPDGSNFTLKIRSTKLEDSAMYFCASSEWRSTEYEQYFGPGTRLTVT.

This clonotype was seen at least ten times. This chain links TRBV6-5 with TRBJ2-7, with 12 bases matching TRBD2. With 2 bases clipped from V and 8 bases from J, the junction kept 10 bases outside the gene matches. There are 16 residues in the CDR3. Germline V gene lookup returns CDR1 MNHEY and CDR2 SVGAGI. CDR3 sequence (DNA): TGTGCCAGCAGTTACACACTGACTAGCGGGAGTTTAAAGCAGTACTTC. Amino acids: CASSYTLTSGSLKQYF.

This clonotype has a count of ten or more. J is TRBJ1-2 and V is TRBV11-2; maybe TRBD1 (6 bases). Germline CDR1 is SGHAT and CDR2 is FQNNGV. V lost 1 base, J lost 3 bases, and 12 bases lay in between. The CDR3 spans 15 residues. CDR3 nucleotide sequence: TGTGCCAGCAGCTTAGGCCCAGGGGACGACTATGGCTACACCTTC. Its translation is CASSLGPGDDYGYTF.

There are many counts of this clonotype. This sequence joins TRBV7-9 and TRBJ1-1; a weak D match, TRBD1 (6 bases). Trimming took 5 bases from V and 10 from J, leaving 17 bases between them. The CDR3 runs 13 residues. Per the germline V gene, CDR1 is SEHNR and CDR2 is FQNEAQ (reference sequence). The CDR3 nucleotides read TGTGCCAGCAGCCCAGGGCAGGGGCTCTCAGCTTTCTTT. Its translation is CASSPGQGLSAFF.

This clonotype was seen repeatedly, ten times or more. The rearrangement uses TRBV7-9 and TRBJ2-1; 9 bases are a match to TRBD2. CDR1 is SEHNR, CDR2 FQNEAQ, per germline (reference sequence). The J segment lost 5 bases and the V segment lost 5 bases, leaving 10 bases of the junction unmatched. The length of the CDR3 is 16 residues. The CDR3 DNA sequence: TGTGCCAGCAGCCTACAACTAGCGGGTGCGAACAATGAGCAGTTCTTC. Its translation: CASSLQLAGANNEQFF.

This clonotype was seen ten or more times. This chain links TRBV20-1 with TRBJ1-2; no definite D call. The CDR3 totals 14 residues. The V gene's germline CDR1 is DFQATT and CDR2 SNEGSKA (reference sequence). V lost 3 bases and J 1 base, leaving 12 bases between the germline ends. In DNA form, the CDR3 reads TGCAGTGCTAGTCTGCCAGGAGATAACTATGGCTACACCTTC. This translates into CSASLPGDNYGYTF.

This clonotype was observed a few times. J is TRBJ2-2 and V is TRBV30; weak D call: TRBD2 (6 bases). The V end lost 5 bases, the J end lost 3 bases, and 7 bases lay between the germline ends. CDR1 and CDR2 (germline): GTSNPN, SVGIG (reference sequence). The CDR3 covers 12 residues. The chain's CDR3 is CAWRGYTGELFF. For the CDR3, the DNA is TGTGCCTGGCGGGGGTACACCGGGGAGCTGTTTTTT.

This clonotype was recorded at least ten times. V gene TRBV4-1 combines with J gene TRBJ2-1; 7 positions match TRBD2. CDR1 is MGHRA and CDR2 is YSYEKL in the germline V gene. The CDR3 sequence is 16 residues long. V dropped 0 bases and J dropped 7; count of bases not matched to a gene: 9. CDR3 DNA sequence: TGCGCCAGCAGCCAAGATCCAGCTAGCGGTTATAATGAGCAGTTCTTC. Translation gives CASSQDPASGYNEQFF.

The V call is TRBV28, the J call TRBJ1-2, with 9 bases aligning to TRBD1. CDR3 size: 13 residues. V dropped 5 bases and J dropped 4; count of bases not matched to a gene: 2. Germline CDR1 reads MDHEN; CDR2 reads SYDVKM. Here the CDR3 reads CASSGTGTYGYTF. DNA for the CDR3: TGTGCCAGCAGTGGGACAGGGACCTATGGCTACACCTTC.

This clonotype was seen many times. CDR3 residues: CASSYSKLGPSANSPLHF. CDR3 nucleotides: TGTGCCAGCAGTTACTCAAAACTGGGGCCCTCTGCGAATTCACCCCTCCACTTT. The rearrangement links TRBV6-5 to TRBJ1-6, with D possibly being TRBD1 (5 bases). Between the trimmed V and J ends, which lost 0 bases and 7 bases, there was a span of 19 bases. Germline CDR1 and CDR2: MNHEY and SVGAGI. The CDR3 runs 18 residues.

This clonotype was counted between two and nine times. This chain connects TRBV6-5 to TRBJ2-4; 8 bases map to TRBD1. Germline V gene data show CDR1 as MNHEY and CDR2 as SVGAGI. CDR3 size: 18 residues. Germline trimming cut 0 bases from V and 2 bases from J; bases unmatched to any gene: 9. The CDR3 region is CASSYSRPWTGPKNIQYF. The CDR3 DNA is TGTGCCAGCAGTTACTCGAGGCCCTGGACAGGGCCCAAAAACATTCAGTACTTC.

As concerns this clonotype: A clone one base away is much larger, so this may be a read error. The V gene is TRBV24-1, the J gene TRBJ2-1, with TRBD2 matching 10 bases. The V gene end was trimmed by 4 bases and the J gene end by 2 bases; junction bases not matched to a gene: 7. The length of the CDR3 is 17 residues. Germline-derived CDR1 and CDR2 are KGHDR and SFDVKD. The CDR3 sequence is CATSDPSGRATYNEQFF. DNA of the CDR3: TGTGCCACCAGTGACCCAAGCGGGAGGGCCACCTACAATGAGCAGTTCTTC.

At least ten counts were recorded for this clonotype. This chain links TRBV16 with TRBJ2-7; D unresolved. The CDR3 has 15 residues. V gave up 2 bases and J gave up 1 base, with 12 bases separating them. Per the germline V gene, CDR1 is KGHSY and CDR2 is FQNENV. The DNA for the CDR3 is TGTGCCAGCAGCCAAACCCCGACTCAATCCTACGAGCAGTACTTC. This sequence encodes CASSQTPTQSYEQYF.